These 25 T cell receptor beta chains were all obtained from the same sample, sequenced in a study of identical twins. TCRdb re-analysed the 5' RACE reads in MiXCR, keeping a single row per CDR3 protein. The table has about 100,000 distinct CDR3 sequences, 4.5% to 6.5% seen once; the top ten hold 9.5% to 15%. Material: memory T cells sorted from blood. The source of these receptors is a woman aged 50 to 60 in good health.

This clonotype was seen at least ten times. The V gene is TRBV12-3 or TRBV12-4, the J gene TRBJ2-1; 10 bases match TRBD1. The CDR3 has 15 residues. V dropped 6 bases and J dropped 7; count of bases not matched to a gene: 9. The CDR3 DNA follows: TGTGCCAGCAGGGAAGGACAGGGGGTGCGGAATGAGCAGTTCTTC. It is translated as CASREGQGVRNEQFF.

This clonotype has a count of ten or more. This chain links TRBV5-1 with TRBJ2-1; D remains ambiguous. There are 11 residues in the CDR3. From germline, CDR1 is SGHRS and CDR2 YFSETQ. The V and J ends lost 2 bases and 14 bases respectively, with 11 bases between them. CDR3 protein: CASSLSEREFF. As DNA, the CDR3 is TGCGCCAGCAGCTTATCGGAAAGGGAGTTCTTC.

This clonotype was counted many times. CDR3 loop: CASSYGYTF. CDR3 DNA sequence: TGTGCCAGTAGTTATGGCTACACCTTC. This chain links TRBV19 with TRBJ1-2; D gene unclear. CDR3 length: 9 amino acids. V was clipped by 5 bases and J by 5 bases, with 0 bases between them. Germline lookup yields CDR1 LNHDA and CDR2 SQIVND (reference sequence).

This clonotype was recorded at least ten times. The rearrangement joins TRBV12-3 or TRBV12-4 to TRBJ1-2, with D hard to call. V was cut by 4 bases and J by 2 bases, with 8 bases left in between. This CDR3 spans 13 amino acids. The CDR3 loop reads CASSSTLNYGYTF. CDR3 nucleotides: TGTGCCAGCAGTTCCACACTCAACTATGGCTACACCTTC.

For this clonotype: It may be a read error: a sequence one base away is much more abundant. CDR3 sequence (DNA): TGTGCCAGCAGCTGGGGGGGACTAGCGGGAGCCTTTGATACGCAGTATTTT. This sequence encodes CASSWGGLAGAFDTQYF. The rearrangement links TRBV5-6 to TRBJ2-3, with 14 bases aligning to TRBD2. The CDR3 length is 17 residues. Germline V lookup: CDR1 SGHDT, CDR2 YYEEEE. J lost 6 bases, V lost 3 bases, and 9 bases had no gene match.

The chain is built from TRBV6-6 and TRBJ1-5; D is undetermined. CDR3 size: 12 residues. V gave up 2 bases and J gave up 6 bases, with 5 bases separating them. In germline, CDR1 is MNHNY, CDR2 SVGAGI (reference sequence). The CDR3 region is CASSYPVQPQHF. The CDR3 coding sequence is TGTGCCAGCAGTTACCCAGTTCAGCCCCAGCATTTT.

This clonotype showed up many times. The chain recombines TRBV12-3 or TRBV12-4 with TRBJ2-4, with 10 bases identical to TRBD1. V was pared by 2 bases and J by 5 bases, with 9 bases of the junction left unmatched. The CDR3 sequence is 17 residues long. The chain's CDR3 is CASSLSRGQGLQNIQYF. The CDR3 DNA follows: TGTGCCAGCAGTTTATCCCGGGGACAGGGGCTCCAAAACATTCAGTACTTC.

The sample holds a few counts of this clonotype. The chain uses TRBV5-1 and TRBJ2-1; 8 bases agree with TRBD2. J gave up 6 bases and V 6 bases, and 8 bases lay outside the gene matches. Germline V gene sequence: CDR1 SGHRS, CDR2 YFSETQ. The CDR3 length is 14 residues. CDR3 amino acids: CASTRAGELNEQFF. CDR3 nucleotide sequence: TGCGCCAGCACCCGAGCGGGAGAGCTCAATGAGCAGTTCTTC.

This clonotype was recorded many times. The chain recombines TRBV5-1 with TRBJ2-2; a possible D gene is TRBD1 (6 bases). Trimming stripped 2 bases from V and 0 bases from J, with 8 bases between. Germline CDR1 reads SGHRS; CDR2 reads YFSETQ. The CDR3 is made up of 15 amino acids. The CDR3 loop reads CASSLGGANTGELFF. CDR3 sequence (DNA): TGCGCCAGCAGCTTAGGGGGAGCGAACACCGGGGAGCTGTTTTTT.

This clonotype was found many times. The V call is TRBV25-1, the J call TRBJ2-7; perhaps TRBD2 as D (6 bases). The CDR3 totals 13 residues. Germline loops: CDR1 MGHDK, CDR2 SYGVNS. Trimming shortened V by 3 bases and J by 5 bases, and 11 bases separated the two germline ends. In nucleotides, the CDR3 is TGTGCCAGCAGTGAGGGGGGAGTGGACGAGCAGTACTTC. Translated: CASSEGGVDEQYF.

This clonotype was picked up a small number of times. The chain has TRBV28 and TRBJ1-2, with 9 bases that match TRBD1. The CDR3 contains 13 residues. V lost 7 bases, J lost 13 bases, and 13 bases stayed unmatched. From germline, CDR1 is MDHEN and CDR2 SYDVKM. The CDR3 loop is CASTLDRGLRGTF. The CDR3 DNA reads TGTGCCAGCACCTTGGACAGGGGATTGCGTGGCACCTTC.

The chain has TRBV6-6 and TRBJ2-7; 7 nucleotides match TRBD2. CDR1 is MNHNY, CDR2 SVGAGI, per germline (reference sequence). The CDR3 is 17 residues long. V lost 4 bases and J lost 0; bases outside the gene matches: 12. The CDR3 DNA reads TGTGCCAGCAGTTCCTCCCCTCGACTAGCCCCCTCCTACGAGCAGTACGTC. This translates into CASSSSPRLAPSYEQYV.

This clonotype was seen repeatedly, ten times or more. CDR3 nucleotide sequence: TGTGCCAGCAGCTTAGCTGGTGTCGGCTCTGGAAACACCATATATTTT. This gives the protein CASSLAGVGSGNTIYF. The J gene is TRBJ1-3, the V gene TRBV7-3; D call uncertain. The CDR3 has 16 residues. The V gene's germline CDR1 is SGHTA and CDR2 FQGTGA. The V end was cut by 2 bases, the J end by 0 bases, with 11 bases between. Combining the CDR3 with reference TRBV7-3 and TRBJ1-3 gives the whole variable domain GAGVSQTPSNKVTEKGKYVELRCDPISGHTALYWYRQSLGQGPEFLIYFQGTGAADDSGLPNDRFFAVRPEGSVSTLKIQRTERGDSAVYLCASSLAGVGSGNTIYFGEGSWLTVV.

This clonotype showed up many times. This chain links TRBV15 with TRBJ2-2; tentatively, D is TRBD2 (6 bases). CDR1 and CDR2 (germline): LNHNV, YYDKDF (reference sequence). The CDR3 covers 13 residues. Trimming pared 1 base from V and 8 bases from J, leaving 8 bases between. In DNA, the CDR3 is TGTGCCACCAGCAGAGGGGGGGAGGGGGAGCTGTTTTTT. Its translation: CATSRGGEGELFF. Variable domain in full (rest from reference TRBV15 and TRBJ2-2): DAMVIQNPRYQVTQFGKPVTLSCSQTLNHNVMYWYQQKSSQAPKLLFHYYDKDFNNEADTPDNFQSRRPNTSFCFLDIRSPGLGDTAMYLCATSRGGEGELFFGEGSRLTVL.

This rearrangement joins TRBV19 to TRBJ2-1; 11 nucleotides agree with TRBD2. V shed 4 bases, J shed 4 bases, and the junction held 6 bases outside the gene matches. The length of the CDR3 is 16 residues. The germline V gene has CDR1 LNHDA and CDR2 SQIVND (reference sequence). This CDR3 is CASSRLAGGTYNEQFF. In nucleotides, the CDR3 is TGTGCCAGTAGTAGGCTAGCGGGAGGTACTTACAATGAGCAGTTCTTC.

This clonotype was picked up many times. The chain uses TRBV5-5 and TRBJ2-7; tentatively, D is TRBD1 or TRBD2 (5 bases each). V lost 4 bases to trimming and J lost 9 bases, with 17 bases between them. This CDR3 has 13 residues. The germline CDR1 and CDR2 sequences are SGHKS and YYEKEE (reference sequence). The CDR3 here is CASSTGTNGRQYV. In DNA, the CDR3 is TGTGCCAGCAGCACCGGGACCAACGGCCGGCAGTACGTC.

In this sample, this clonotype turned up many times. The chain links TRBV4-1 to TRBJ2-5; possible D gene TRBD2, 5 bases. This CDR3 is built from 14 residues. Trimming pared 1 base from V and 1 base from J, leaving 7 bases between. Germline loops: CDR1 MGHRA, CDR2 YSYEKL. CDR3 DNA: TGCGCCAGCAGCCAAGGCGGGTCCCAAGAGACCCAGTACTTC. This sequence encodes CASSQGGSQETQYF.

A few counts support this clonotype. V and J are TRBV6-1 and TRBJ2-1; no reliable D call. The V end was cut by 4 bases, the J end by 6 bases, with 7 bases between. This CDR3 comprises 12 residues. Looked up from germline, CDR1 is MNHNS and CDR2 is SASEGT. CDR3 sequence reads: CASSVMGNEQFF. For the CDR3, the DNA is TGTGCCAGCAGTGTTATGGGCAATGAGCAGTTCTTC.

This clonotype was seen many times. The chain recombines TRBV10-3 with TRBJ1-1; 7 bases are a match to TRBD1. V was clipped by 7 bases and J by 1 base; unmatched bases: 3. The CDR3 has 13 residues. The germline CDR1 and CDR2 sequences are ENHRY and SYGVKD. The CDR3 DNA follows: TGTGCCATCAAGGGGACAGAGAACACTGAAGCTTTCTTT. Protein: CAIKGTENTEAFF.

This clonotype was seen repeatedly, ten times or more. The chain employs TRBV29-1 and TRBJ1-2; D is undetermined. V lost 1 base to trimming and J lost 1 base, with 7 bases between them. Germline loops: CDR1 SQVTM, CDR2 ANQGSEA. There are 13 residues in the CDR3. CDR3 region: CSVEVLINYGYTF. The CDR3 DNA reads TGCAGCGTTGAAGTACTCATTAACTATGGCTACACCTTC. The complete variable domain, with remaining parts taken from reference TRBV29-1 and TRBJ1-2, reads SAVISQKPSRDICQRGTSLTIQCQVDSQVTMMFWYRQQPGQSLTLIATANQGSEATYESGFVIDKFPISRPNLTFSTLTVSNMSPEDSSIYLCSVEVLINYGYTFGSGTRLTVV.

The rearrangement joins TRBV13 to TRBJ2-1, with D perhaps matching TRBD1 or TRBD2 (5 bases each). V gave up 1 base and J gave up 0 bases, with 10 bases separating them. This CDR3 comprises 16 residues. In germline, CDR1 is PRHDT, CDR2 FYEKMQ (reference sequence). The CDR3 loop reads CASSLVGTRSYNEQFF. The CDR3 nucleotides read TGTGCCAGCAGCTTAGTGGGGACCCGCTCCTACAATGAGCAGTTCTTC.

This clonotype was found many times. V gene TRBV3-1 combines with J gene TRBJ1-1; tentatively, D is TRBD1 (6 bases). The V end was cut by 3 bases, the J end by 0 bases, with 17 bases between. CDR1 and CDR2 (germline): LGHDT, YNNKEL (reference sequence). The CDR3 sequence is 17 residues long. CDR3 sequence reads: CASSQPRGAGVNTEAFF. DNA for the CDR3: TGTGCCAGCAGCCAGCCCAGGGGCGCAGGGGTGAACACTGAAGCTTTCTTT.

This clonotype was found many times. V usage is TRBV5-6 and J usage is TRBJ2-6, with D hard to call. The CDR3 sequence is 16 residues long. Trimming stripped 0 bases from V and 2 bases from J, with 9 bases between. Germline values: CDR1 SGHDT, CDR2 YYEEEE. The CDR3 DNA sequence: TGTGCCAGCAGCTTGGACGTCCGGGCTGGGGCCAACGTCCTGACTTTC. The encoded protein is CASSLDVRAGANVLTF.

This clonotype was seen many times. J is TRBJ2-3 and V is TRBV3-1, with D perhaps matching TRBD2 (6 bases). The V gene's germline CDR1 is LGHDT and CDR2 YNNKEL (reference sequence). Trimming stripped 7 bases from V and 11 bases from J, with 22 bases between. CDR3 length: 14 residues. As DNA, the CDR3 is TGTGCCAGCAAAAGGGAGGCCACGGATAAGGGGCAGTATTTT. This codes for CASKREATDKGQYF.

This clonotype was recorded a few times. CDR3 sequence: CASSWGSHTDTQYF. The CDR3 DNA is TGTGCCAGTAGTTGGGGTAGTCACACAGATACGCAGTATTTT. V usage is TRBV19 and J usage is TRBJ2-3; D is uncertain. The CDR3 has 14 residues. Trimming took off 5 bases at V and 2 bases at J, with 11 bases between the two ends. In germline, CDR1 is LNHDA, CDR2 SQIVND (reference sequence).